One and the same sample provided the 3 T cell receptor beta chains below, sequenced in a study of cytomegalovirus exposure and HLA in healthy donors (dated by TCRdb to 2015 to 2018). Receptor libraries were prepared by the immunoSEQ multiplex PCR assay. A mixture of 60 forward primers for TCR Vbeta segments and 13 reverse primers for TCR Jbeta segments was used in the multiplex PCR. Sourced from immuneACCESS, this table was stored by TCRdb with only in-frame sequences that have V and J called. A share of the clones is absent; for the studies checked, an unresolved V gene accounts for under half, and the remainder has no known explanation. The sample yields 150,000 to 200,000 clones; approximately 75% were counted once. The ten largest clones add up to about 1.9% of the sample. Sample: PBMCs. These TCRs come from a woman aged 18-35 years in good health and CMV-seronegative.

The chain recombines TRBV19 with TRBJ1-2; D is perhaps TRBD1 (6 bases). Trimming removed 8 bases from V and 4 bases from J, with 23 bases in between. CDR1 and CDR2 (germline): LNHDA, SQIVND (reference sequence). CDR3 length: 16 amino acids. This CDR3 is CASWGGGPPGVYGYTF. The CDR3 nucleotides are TGTGCCAGTTGGGGGGGCGGCCCGCCCGGGGTCTATGGCTACACCTTC.

The J gene is TRBJ1-2, the V gene TRBV27; a possible D gene is TRBD1 (6 bases). Germline CDR1 MNHEY, CDR2 SMNVEV (reference sequence). This CDR3 comprises 14 residues. V lost 6 bases and J lost 0, with 11 bases in between. CDR3 in amino acids: CASSRTATNYGYTF. The CDR3 nucleotides are TGTGCCAGCAGCCGGACAGCTACTAACTATGGCTACACCTTC.

On this clone itself: This sample also contains other DNA sequences that code for the same CDR3. V usage is TRBV11-2 and J usage is TRBJ1-2, with TRBD1 as a possible D gene (6 bases). Trimming removed 5 bases at V and 7 bases at J, with 14 bases between. The CDR3 extends over 13 amino acids. Looked up from germline, CDR1 is SGHAT and CDR2 is FQNNGV. Here the CDR3 DNA reads TGTGCCAGCAGCCCCAACAGGGATCGTGGCTACACCTTC. Protein sequence: CASSPNRDRGYTF.